This record looks at one T cell receptor beta chain sequence and its context. J was trimmed by 4 bases and V by 5 bases; bases with no gene match: 2. Germline CDR1 and CDR2: SGHTA and FQGNSA. The CDR3 contains 13 residues. The source of the sample is a study of CD8 T cells in Susac syndrome. RNA, at roughly 0.45 to 1 ug, was reverse transcribed with random hexamers. The method of amplification for TCR beta CDR3 was immunoSEQ multiplex PCR, covering 54 Vbeta and 13 Jbeta. TCRdb passed the immunoSEQ multiplex PCR reads through MiXCR, listing each CDR3 protein once. Of hundreds of thousands of distinct CDR3 sequences listed, 95% were seen once; the top ten hold less than 0.095%. The multiple sclerosis controls, all treatment-naive patients, had relapsing-remitting disease that was stable or active.

This rearrangement joins TRBV7-2 to TRBJ1-1; 9 positions match TRBD1. The sequenced sample was CD4+ T cells from PBMCs. This TCR was recovered from a human donor with multiple sclerosis. CDR3 in amino acids: CASSGTGFTEAFF. CDR3 bases: TGTGCCAGCAGCGGGACAGGGTTCACTGAAGCTTTCTTT. Combining the CDR3 with reference TRBV7-2 and TRBJ1-1 gives the whole variable domain GAGVSQSPSNKVTEKGKDVELRCDPISGHTALYWYRQSLGQGLEFLIYFQGNSAPDKSGLPSDRFSAERTGGSVSTLTIQRTQQEDSAVYLCASSGTGFTEAFFGQGTRLTVV.